This TCR beta chain was sequenced during a study of blood T cell repertoires in COVID-19. TCRdb's table, derived via immunoSEQ multiplex PCR, lists solely in-frame clones and lacks some. The sample contains roughly 500,000 clones, 80% to 90% of which appear only once. The length of the CDR3 is 12 residues. Trimming stripped 6 bases from V and 9 bases from J, with 12 bases between. Germline V gene lookup returns CDR1 MNHEY and CDR2 SVGAGI. The sequencing sample was made of peripheral blood. This chain links TRBV6-5 with TRBJ2-1; D possibly corresponds to TRBD2 (5 bases). The TCR comes from a human donor in a cohort sampled during active COVID-19. This CDR3 is CASSPLRGEQFF. The CDR3 nucleotides are TGTGCCAGCAGCCCCCTTCGGGGTGAGCAGTTCTTC.